These T cell receptor beta chains were read from a single sample in a study of blood T cell repertoires in COVID-19. TCRdb's table, derived via immunoSEQ multiplex PCR, lists solely in-frame clones and lacks some. The repertoire holds under 300,000 clones, with around 84% as singletons. The source material was peripheral blood. These receptors came from a man aged 40-49 years who had recovered from COVID-19. CDR3s include the opening cysteine and the closing phenylalanine or tryptophan. The D gene is left open where the match is weak. Clone sizes are given selectively: once, few, many, or a class where the clone is expanded.

clone_size	cdr3_length	v_call	d_call	j_call	cdr3_nt	cdr3_aa
NA	15	TRBV2	TRBD1	TRBJ1-4	TGTGCCAGCAGTGAAGGGACAGGACTTAATGAAAAACTGTTTTTT	CASSEGTGLNEKLFF
NA	18	TRBV11-3	TRBD1	TRBJ1-4	TGTGCCAGCAGCCCACCTCGAGGGAGACAGGGAGGTCATGAAAAACTGTTTTTT	CASSPPRGRQGGHEKLFF
NA	11	TRBV20-1	NA	TRBJ1-5	TGCTTTGACAGTTACAATCAGCCCCAGCATTTT	CFDSYNQPQHF
NA	14	TRBV11-3	NA	TRBJ1-1	TGTGCCAGCAGCCTCCTCCAGGGAGGCACTGAAGCTTTCTTT	CASSLLQGGTEAFF
NA	13	TRBV6-5	NA	TRBJ2-7	TGTGCCGCCTCAGGGGACCACTTGTCCGAGCAGTACTTC	CAASGDHLSEQYF
NA	15	TRBV5-4	TRBD1	TRBJ1-2	TGTGCCAGCAGCTTGGCGCTGACAGGGAAACGTGGCTACACCTTC	CASSLALTGKRGYTF
NA	15	TRBV4-1	TRBD2	TRBJ2-1	TGCGCCAGCAGCCAAGCTAGCGGGGGCTACAATGAGCAGTTCTTC	CASSQASGGYNEQFF
NA	13	TRBV5-6	TRBD1	TRBJ2-7	TGTGCCAGCAGCATTCGACAGGGGGGCGAGCAGTACTTC	CASSIRQGGEQYF
few	15	TRBV3-1/TRBV3-2	TRBD1	TRBJ1-1	TGTGCCAGCAGTCTTAGGGACAGGGGAAACACTGAAGCTTTCTTT	CASSLRDRGNTEAFF
NA	17	TRBV7-2	NA	TRBJ1-2	TGTGCCAGCAGCTTAGACCCCTCGGGGAGGGACGTGGGTGGCTACACCTTC	CASSLDPSGRDVGGYTF
NA	13	TRBV12-3/TRBV12-4	NA	TRBJ2-3	TGTGCCAGCAGCCTCCGTAGTGCAGATACGCAGTATTTT	CASSLRSADTQYF
NA	14	TRBV5-4	TRBD1	TRBJ2-7	TGTGCCAGCAGCGTGGGACAGGGGGCAGTCGAGCAGTACTTC	CASSVGQGAVEQYF
NA	14	TRBV5-4	NA	TRBJ2-3	TGTGCCAGCAGCTTGGGACGGGGAACAGATACGCAGTATTTT	CASSLGRGTDTQYF
NA	17	TRBV5-1	TRBD1	TRBJ1-2	TGCGCCAGCACCTCCAATGACGGGACAGGGCCCTTAGGGGGCTACACCTTC	CASTSNDGTGPLGGYTF
NA	14	TRBV5-1	TRBD1	TRBJ1-2	TGCGCCAGCAGCTTGGAACCAGGGGGCTATGGCTACACCTTC	CASSLEPGGYGYTF
NA	17	TRBV7-9	TRBD1	TRBJ2-7	TGTGCCAGCGAAGGACCTCCCGACAGGGACACTCTTCTCGAGCAGTACTTC	CASEGPPDRDTLLEQYF
NA	15	TRBV19	NA	TRBJ1-5	TGTGCCAGTAGTATAGGGGGCGGAGGGGATCAGCCCCAGCATTTT	CASSIGGGGDQPQHF
once	13	TRBV11-2	NA	TRBJ1-1	TGTGCCAGCAGAAAGATCAGGGGTACTGAAGCTTTCTTT	CASRKIRGTEAFF
once	17	TRBV7-2	TRBD2	TRBJ2-5	TGTGCCAGCAGCTTAGCGGGACTAGCGGGAGGGGGAGAGACCCAGTACTTC	CASSLAGLAGGGETQYF
NA	15	TRBV15	TRBD1	TRBJ2-7	TGTGCCACCAGCAGATCGGGACAGGGGAACTACGAGCAGTACTTC	CATSRSGQGNYEQYF